The source of this T cell receptor beta chain is a study of T cell changes during pregnancy in multiple sclerosis (dated by TCRdb to between 2019 and 2020). About the study as a whole: The study examined how the T cell repertoire changed over the course of pregnancy in women with multiple sclerosis.

Library method: the immunoSEQ multiplex PCR assay. TCRdb carries this immuneACCESS record with in-frame sequences only. Its versions omit some clonotypes, under half of them owing to an unresolved V gene in the studies checked, with the rest unexplained. Recorded for this sample are tens of thousands of clones; 75% to 95% of them occurred a single time. The ten largest clonotypes hold under 0.5% of the sample. To note about this clone: The antigen it binds to is not known. Base qualities are not recorded, but no much larger clone differs from it by a single base.

Sample: CD4+ T cells from peripheral blood mononuclear cells, taken in the second trimester of pregnancy. This clonotype was obtained from a female donor in good health, enrolled as a control in a pregnancy study.

The base sequence is TGTGCCAGCAGTTTCACCGGGACAGGGATTGGCTACACCTTC. Translation gives CASSFTGTGIGYTF. The rearranged chain carries TRBV28 and TRBJ1-2, with 9 bases matching TRBD1. Germline trimming amounts to 3 bases on V and 7 bases on J, with 6 as the count of junction bases outside the gene matches. From its cysteine to its phenylalanine, the CDR3 spans 14 amino acids. The CDR3 DNA has 42 bases and is translated from base 1. CDR1 and CDR2 are read off the germline V gene as MDHEN and SYDVKM.